The rows below give T cell receptor beta chains drawn from one sample of a study of T cell changes during pregnancy in multiple sclerosis. Clones were sequenced by immunoSEQ multiplex PCR, and TCRdb holds only the in-frame ones, with some missing. In the table there are 38,000 or so clones, around nine tenths of which are singletons. This specimen consisted of CD4+ T cells from peripheral blood mononuclear cells, obtained in the second trimester of pregnancy. The receptors derive from a female donor in good health, enrolled as a control in a pregnancy study. Both conserved end residues are part of each CDR3. Fields, in order: J gene, D gene, clone size, CDR3 length, V gene, CDR3 protein, CDR3 DNA. D genes are given only for firm matches. Some rows mark clone size as missing; the rest say once, few, many or name a class of expanded clone.

TRBJ2-3 TRBD1 NA 13 TRBV6-4 CASSDRGSDTQYF TGTGCCAGCAGCGACAGGGGTTCAGATACGCAGTATTTT
TRBJ1-1 TRBD1 NA 14 TRBV4-2 CASSPSRDSQEAFF TGTGCCAGCAGCCCCAGCCGGGACAGTCAAGAAGCTTTCTTT
TRBJ2-3 NA NA 11 TRBV20-1 CSASSRNTQYF TGCAGTGCTTCCTCCAGAAATACGCAGTATTTT
TRBJ1-5 TRBD1 once 13 TRBV2 CASSGDRGQPQHF TGTGCCAGCAGTGGGGACAGGGGTCAGCCCCAGCATTTT
TRBJ1-2 TRBD1 NA 18 TRBV7-9 CASSRQRNTGGANYGYTF TGTGCCAGCAGCCGCCAGCGTAATACAGGGGGAGCTAACTATGGCTACACCTTC
TRBJ1-1 NA NA 16 TRBV19 CASSSRGAGRDSEAFF TGTGCCAGTAGTAGCCGCGGGGCGGGACGGGACTCTGAAGCTTTCTTT
TRBJ1-1 TRBD1 once 14 TRBV19 CASSNRGMNTEAFF TGTGCCAGTTCGAACAGGGGGATGAACACTGAAGCTTTCTTT
TRBJ2-1 NA NA 11 TRBV9 CASSVVDEQFF TGTGCCAGCAGCGTAGTCGATGAGCAGTTCTTC
TRBJ2-7 NA once 17 TRBV5-1 CASSPGQAPTTSYEQYF TGCGCCAGCAGCCCCGGACAAGCCCCAACCACCTCCTACGAGCAGTACTTC
TRBJ2-7 TRBD1 NA 14 TRBV5-6 CASRRTGSLYEQYF TGTGCCAGCAGACGGACAGGGTCCCTCTACGAGCAGTACTTC
TRBJ2-7 TRBD1 NA 14 TRBV27 CASRDRGASYEQYF TGTGCCAGCAGGGACAGGGGGGCGTCCTACGAGCAGTACTTC
TRBJ1-6 TRBD1 NA 13 TRBV7-2 CASSRDRGLPLHF TGTGCCAGCAGCCGGGACAGGGGACTTCCCCTCCACTTT
TRBJ1-4 NA NA 15 TRBV9 CASSVGAGVNEKLFF TGTGCCAGCAGCGTAGGGGCAGGGGTGAATGAAAAACTGTTTTTT
TRBJ1-4 TRBD1 NA 16 TRBV28 CASSWGQGLGNEKLFF TGTGCCAGCAGTTGGGGACAGGGCTTGGGGAATGAAAAACTGTTTTTT
TRBJ2-5 NA NA 13 TRBV29-1 CSVEAGRGETQYF TGCAGCGTTGAAGCGGGCCGGGGGGAGACCCAGTACTTC
TRBJ2-1 NA NA 14 TRBV6-5 CASSYQDSNNEQFF TGTGCCAGCAGTTACCAGGACAGCAACAATGAGCAGTTCTTC
TRBJ2-2 TRBD2 NA 18 TRBV7-3 CASSPRGSGGPNTGELFF TGTGCCAGCAGCCCTCGAGGGAGCGGGGGCCCAAACACCGGGGAGCTGTTTTTT
TRBJ2-3 NA once 12 TRBV25-1 CASSRDTDTQYF TGTGCCAGCAGCAGGGATACAGATACGCAGTATTTT
TRBJ1-4 NA NA 11 TRBV28 CATQGSEKLFF TGTGCCACCCAGGGGAGTGAAAAACTGTTTTTT
TRBJ2-1 NA NA 15 TRBV7-2 CASSLDRQAYNEQFF TGTGCCAGCAGCCTCGACAGACAAGCATACAATGAGCAGTTCTTC
TRBJ1-5 TRBD1 NA 15 TRBV7-9 CASSLGTGMNQPQHF TGTGCCAGCAGCTTAGGGACAGGGATGAATCAGCCCCAGCATTTT
TRBJ1-1 NA NA 15 TRBV19 CASSTRASGEGEAFF TGTGCCAGTAGTACCCGCGCCAGCGGGGAAGGGGAAGCTTTCTTT
TRBJ2-4 NA NA 14 TRBV4-2 CASRPKPTWEIQYF TGTGCCAGCAGGCCAAAGCCGACATGGGAGATTCAGTACTTC
TRBJ2-4 NA NA 14 TRBV9 CASSPQGPLDIQYF TGTGCCAGCAGCCCCCAGGGGCCCCTCGACATTCAGTACTTC
TRBJ1-1 TRBD1 NA 14 TRBV18 CASSLQGQSTEAFF TGTGCCAGCTCACTACAGGGGCAAAGCACTGAAGCTTTCTTT
TRBJ2-2 NA NA 17 TRBV7-3 CASSQGLVLGGTGELFF TGTGCCAGCAGCCAAGGACTAGTTCTAGGGGGTACCGGGGAGCTGTTTTTT
TRBJ2-6 TRBD1 NA 17 TRBV5-4 CASSLESGGGGANVLTF TGTGCCAGCAGCTTGGAGTCAGGGGGCGGTGGGGCCAACGTCCTGACTTTC
TRBJ1-3 TRBD1 NA 16 TRBV9 CASSGGTGGTGNTIYF TGTGCCAGCAGTGGGGGGACAGGGGGAACTGGAAACACCATATATTTT
TRBJ2-1 TRBD2 NA 17 TRBV7-2 CASSFFQRGVPNNEQFF TGTGCCAGCAGCTTTTTCCAGCGGGGGGTACCTAACAATGAGCAGTTCTTC
TRBJ1-1 TRBD1 NA 13 TRBV18 CASSTGGGSEAFF TGTGCCAGCTCCACCGGAGGGGGCTCTGAAGCTTTCTTT
TRBJ1-5 TRBD1 NA 15 TRBV7-8 CASSPERGPNQPQHF TGTGCCAGCAGCCCAGAGAGGGGGCCCAATCAGCCCCAGCATTTT
TRBJ2-7 NA NA 15 TRBV7-9 CASSPPGRNAYEQYF TGTGCCAGCAGCCCACCCGGTCGAAACGCCTACGAGCAGTACTTC
TRBJ2-7 NA NA 11 TRBV20-1 CSAKDHHEQYF TGCAGTGCTAAAGACCATCACGAGCAGTACTTC
TRBJ1-2 TRBD1 NA 16 TRBV2 CASSGDRGGGSYGYTF TGTGCCAGCAGTGGGGATCGAGGGGGCGGAAGCTATGGCTACACCTTC
TRBJ1-5 NA NA 16 TRBV4-1 CASSQVGTSSNQPQHF TGCGCCAGCAGCCAAGTTGGGACAAGTAGCAATCAGCCCCAGCATTTT
TRBJ1-4 NA NA 14 TRBV18 CASSPGRVGEKLFF TGTGCCAGCTCACCCGGCAGGGTTGGTGAAAAACTGTTTTTT
TRBJ1-2 NA NA 15 TRBV18 CASSQVEGTHYGYTF TGTGCCAGCTCACAGGTTGAGGGTACTCACTATGGCTACACCTTC
TRBJ1-5 NA NA 15 TRBV18 CASSPPAGVGQPQHF TGTGCCAGCTCACCACCGGCAGGGGTTGGTCAGCCCCAGCATTTT
TRBJ1-4 NA NA 16 TRBV21-1 CASSKYRAVGNEKLFF TGTGCCAGCAGCAAATACAGGGCAGTTGGGAATGAAAAACTGTTTTTT
TRBJ2-7 TRBD1 NA 14 TRBV6-1 CASGRQGAGYEQYF TGTGCCAGCGGAAGACAGGGGGCAGGCTACGAGCAGTACTTC